The 11 T cell receptor beta chains listed next were all sequenced from one sample in a study of cytomegalovirus exposure and HLA in healthy donors. The PCR had 60 Vbeta and 13 Jbeta primers. Assay used: immunoSEQ multiplex PCR; TCRdb lists only in-frame clones, some missing. The sample lists about 190,000 clones, over 75% occurring once. Specimen: PBMCs. The receptors were gathered from a woman in her 50s in good health and CMV-seropositive.

The rearrangement links TRBV5-1 to TRBJ2-2; the match to TRBD1 covers 8 bases. Germline CDR1 and CDR2: SGHRS and YFSETQ. The J segment lost 6 bases and the V segment lost 3 bases, leaving 10 bases of the junction unmatched. CDR3 length: 16 residues. The CDR3 DNA is TGCGCCAGCAGCTGGTCCCGGGACAGGCTCTCCGGGGAGCTGTTTTTT. As protein: CASSWSRDRLSGELFF.

The CDR3 loop reads CASSEVEDRPYGYTF. The DNA for the CDR3 is TGTGCCAGCAGTGAAGTTGAAGACAGGCCTTATGGCTACACCTTC. The chain employs TRBV6-1 and TRBJ1-2; TRBD1 might be the D (6 bases). The V gene lost 1 base and the J gene lost 5 bases, with 14 bases spanning the gap. The germline gives CDR1 MNHNS, CDR2 SASEGT. The CDR3 totals 15 residues.

The genes are TRBV5-1 and TRBJ1-2; 7 bases are shared with TRBD1. Looked up from germline, CDR1 is SGHRS and CDR2 is YFSETQ. The CDR3 extends over 14 amino acids. V was clipped by 5 bases and J by 4 bases; unmatched bases: 8. CDR3 residues: CASRDLTGIYGYTF. The CDR3 DNA sequence: TGCGCCAGCAGAGATTTGACAGGGATCTATGGCTACACCTTC.

V is TRBV7-2 and J is TRBJ1-5, with TRBD1 as a possible D gene (5 bases). The V end was cut by 4 bases, the J end by 0 bases, with 10 bases between. Germline CDR1 is SGHTA and CDR2 is FQGNSA. The CDR3 contains 15 residues. The CDR3 sequence: CASSSAGGSNQPQHF. The CDR3 bases are TGTGCCAGCAGCTCCGCGGGGGGTAGCAATCAGCCCCAGCATTTT.

The rearrangement links TRBV6-1 to TRBJ2-7, with TRBD1 identical over 7 bases. The V gene's germline CDR1 is MNHNS and CDR2 SASEGT. This CDR3 has 14 amino acids. V trimming: 6 bases; J trimming: 4 bases; junction bases outside the gene matches: 9. The CDR3 sequence is CASSADRVGYEQYF. The CDR3 DNA sequence: TGTGCCAGCAGCGCCGACAGGGTTGGATACGAGCAGTACTTC.

J is TRBJ1-5 and V is TRBV27; D not resolved. Germline values: CDR1 MNHEY, CDR2 SMNVEV (reference sequence). The CDR3 has 11 residues. V lost 11 bases and J lost 3, with 8 bases in between. The CDR3 bases are TGTGCCTTTGGAGCCAATCAGCCCCAGCATTTT. It codes for CAFGANQPQHF.

This chain uses TRBV6-4 with TRBJ1-1; 7 bases are a match to TRBD1. V was clipped by 6 bases and J by 5 bases; unmatched bases: 9. From germline, CDR1 is MRHNA and CDR2 SNTAGT. The CDR3 consists of 14 residues. CDR3 loop: CASRTEAGGTEAFF. The CDR3 bases are TGTGCCAGCAGGACCGAGGCAGGGGGTACTGAAGCTTTCTTT.

This clone was counted a single time. The chain recombines TRBV5-1 with TRBJ2-7; D is possibly TRBD2 (6 bases). There are 16 residues in the CDR3. V lost 0 bases and J lost 7, with 20 bases in between. Germline V gene data show CDR1 as SGHRS and CDR2 as YFSETQ. The CDR3 DNA sequence: TGCGCCAGCAGCTTGGGGCCAGGACGGGAGTTGAGTGAGCAGTACTTC. This translates into CASSLGPGRELSEQYF.

The chain has TRBV4-3 and TRBJ1-6; D gene unclear. The germline gives CDR1 LGHNA, CDR2 YSLEER. V lost 0 bases, J lost 2 bases, and 5 bases lay in between. The CDR3 has 15 amino acids. The CDR3 DNA reads as TGCGCCAGCAGCCAAGACCCAGCCTATAATTCACCCCTCCACTTT. Amino acid sequence: CASSQDPAYNSPLHF.

This clone came up a few times. The V gene is TRBV7-9, the J gene TRBJ1-1, with 8 bases identical to TRBD1. The germline V gene encodes CDR1 SEHNR and CDR2 FQNEAQ (reference sequence). With 1 base clipped from V and 7 bases from J, the junction kept 5 bases outside the gene matches. The CDR3 consists of 14 residues. CDR3: CASSLETGVNEAFF. CDR3 in DNA: TGTGCCAGCAGCTTAGAGACAGGGGTCAATGAAGCTTTCTTT. The full variable domain, completed using reference TRBV7-9 and TRBJ1-1, is DTGVSQNPRHKITKRGQNVTFRCDPISEHNRLYWYRQTLGQGPEFLTYFQNEAQLEKSRLLSDRFSAERPKGSFSTLEIQRTEQGDSAMYLCASSLETGVNEAFFGQGTRLTVV.

This chain joins TRBV29-1 and TRBJ2-1, with 8 bases that match TRBD1. The CDR3 is 13 residues long. In germline, CDR1 is SQVTM, CDR2 ANQGSEA. In DNA, the CDR3 is TGCAGTTTCCGACAGGGGAGCTACAATGAGCAGTTCTTC. It codes for CSFRQGSYNEQFF.